Shown below are 8 T cell receptor beta chains from a single sample sequenced in a study of human CD8 memory T cell subsets. UMI-labeled 5' RACE yielded the TCR beta libraries. TCRdb reprocessed the 5' RACE reads, with one entry per CDR3 protein and no DNA. The sample has fewer than 4,500 distinct CDR3 sequences. Sample: CD8+ T cells from PBMCs. Source of these receptors: a human donor in good health.

The rearrangement joins TRBV4-3 to TRBJ2-1; the TCRdb D gene call, TRBD2, has no DNA to confirm it. Germline V gene sequence: CDR1 LGHNA, CDR2 YSLEER. The CDR3 spans 17 residues. This CDR3 is CASSQNPAGTPPNEQFF.

The CDR3 protein is CASSLVANQPQHF. V is TRBV27 and J is TRBJ1-5. Germline CDR1 reads MNHEY; CDR2 reads SMNVEV (reference sequence). CDR3 length: 13 residues.

V gene TRBV6-4 combines with J gene TRBJ2-3; TCRdb's D call of TRBD2 is untestable without DNA. Per germline, CDR1 MRHNA and CDR2 SNTAGT. The CDR3 is 15 residues long. CDR3 amino acids: CASSDSLAGADTQYF.

V and J are TRBV4-2 and TRBJ1-6. CDR1 and CDR2 from the germline V gene are LGHNA and YNFKEQ. This CDR3 comprises 14 residues. CDR3 sequence reads: CASSQDMEDSPLHF.

The chain's CDR3 is CASSQEKGNTEAFF. The chain has TRBV4-3 and TRBJ1-1. From germline, CDR1 is LGHNA and CDR2 YSLEER. The CDR3 loop spans 14 amino acids.

This clonotype registers medium-sized (0.01 to 0.1%) by frequency. This rearrangement joins TRBV28 to TRBJ1-3; TCRdb selects TRBD1, and the lack of DNA leaves this call unchecked. From germline, CDR1 is MDHEN and CDR2 SYDVKM. The CDR3 totals 14 residues. This chain's CDR3 is CASTFGGARNTIYF. Full variable domain (outside the CDR3, taken from reference TRBV28 and TRBJ1-3): DVKVTQSSRYLVKRTGEKVFLECVQDMDHENMFWYRQDPGLGLRLIYFSYDVKMKEKGDIPEGYSVSREKKERFSLILESASTNQTSMYLCASTFGGARNTIYFGEGSWLTVV.

This chain uses TRBV10-3 with TRBJ1-2; TCRdb's D call of TRBD1 is untestable without DNA. Germline loops: CDR1 ENHRY, CDR2 SYGVKD. There are 16 residues in the CDR3. The CDR3 loop reads CAISGIQGGGLNGYTF.

V usage is TRBV4-2 and J usage is TRBJ2-1; TCRdb picks TRBD2, but there is no DNA to check that call. The CDR3 has 16 residues. Germline lookup yields CDR1 LGHNA and CDR2 YNFKEQ. CDR3 region: CASSLTSGDGGNEQFF.